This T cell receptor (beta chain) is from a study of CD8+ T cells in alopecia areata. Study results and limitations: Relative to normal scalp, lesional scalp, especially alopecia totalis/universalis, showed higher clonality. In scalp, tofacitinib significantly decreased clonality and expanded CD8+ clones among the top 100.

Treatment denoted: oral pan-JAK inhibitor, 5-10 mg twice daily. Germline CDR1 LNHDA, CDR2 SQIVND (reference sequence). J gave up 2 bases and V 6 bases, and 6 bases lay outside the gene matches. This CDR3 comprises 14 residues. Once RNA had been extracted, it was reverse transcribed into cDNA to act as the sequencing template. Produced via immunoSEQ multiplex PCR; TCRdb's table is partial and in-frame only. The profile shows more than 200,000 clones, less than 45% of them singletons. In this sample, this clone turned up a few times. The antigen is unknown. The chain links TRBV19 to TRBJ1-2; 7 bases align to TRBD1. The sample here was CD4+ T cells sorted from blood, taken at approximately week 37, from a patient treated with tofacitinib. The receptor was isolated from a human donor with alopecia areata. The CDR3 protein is CASSRDSQNYGYTF. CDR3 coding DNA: TGTGCCAGTAGCAGGGACAGCCAGAACTATGGCTACACCTTC.